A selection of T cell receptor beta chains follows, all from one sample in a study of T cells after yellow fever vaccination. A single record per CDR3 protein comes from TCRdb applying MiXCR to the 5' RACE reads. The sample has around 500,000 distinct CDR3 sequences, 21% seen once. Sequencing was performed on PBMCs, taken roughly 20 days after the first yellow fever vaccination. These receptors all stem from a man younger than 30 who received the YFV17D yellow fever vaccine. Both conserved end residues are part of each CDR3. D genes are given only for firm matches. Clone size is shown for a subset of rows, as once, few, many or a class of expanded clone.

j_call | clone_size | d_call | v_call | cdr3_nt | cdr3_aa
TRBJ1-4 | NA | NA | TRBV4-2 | TGTGCCAGCAGCCAAGCATGGACAACAACTAATGAAAAACTGTTTTTT | CASSQAWTTTNEKLFF
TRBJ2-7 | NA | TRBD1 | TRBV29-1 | TGCAGCGTCTTCCGACAGGGCTCCTACGAGCAGTACTTC | CSVFRQGSYEQYF
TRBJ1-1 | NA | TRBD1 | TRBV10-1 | TGCGCCAGCAGCGGACAGGTGGAGGGAACTCGAGCTTTCTTT | CASSGQVEGTRAFF
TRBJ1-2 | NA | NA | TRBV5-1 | TGCGCCAGCAGCAAAGCTTGGGGAACACCGGACTCTGGCTACACCTTC | CASSKAWGTPDSGYTF
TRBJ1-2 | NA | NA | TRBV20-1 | TGCAGTGGCCGGGACGGCCCTTATGGCTACACCTTC | CSGRDGPYGYTF
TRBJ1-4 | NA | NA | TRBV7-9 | TGTGCCAGCAGTCCGCCTGAGGGGTGGGGTGAAAAACTGTTTTTT | CASSPPEGWGEKLFF
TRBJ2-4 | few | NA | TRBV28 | TGTGCCAGCAGAACGTACCGGGACCCTGTAGGCATTCAGTACTTC | CASRTYRDPVGIQYF
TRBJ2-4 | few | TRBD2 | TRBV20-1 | TGCAGTGCCCGAGGTCCCGTGCGGGGGGACATTCAGTACTTC | CSARGPVRGDIQYF
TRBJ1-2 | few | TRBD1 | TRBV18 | TGTGCCAGCTCACCACCGGACAGGGTCGGCTACACCTTC | CASSPPDRVGYTF
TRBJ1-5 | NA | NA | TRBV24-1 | TGTGCCACCAGTGATTTAGGTCATTCCCAGCCCCAGCATTTT | CATSDLGHSQPQHF
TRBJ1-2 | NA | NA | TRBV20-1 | TGCAGTGCCCCGCTTTGGGACGGGAGTAGTACCTTC | CSAPLWDGSSTF
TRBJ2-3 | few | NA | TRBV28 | TGTGCCAGCAGCTATACCACATGGACGCCTAGGAGGAATACGCAGTATTTT | CASSYTTWTPRRNTQYF
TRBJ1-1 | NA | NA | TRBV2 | TGTGCCAGCAGTGAAGCGGGACCGAGACTGAACACTGAAGCTTTCTTT | CASSEAGPRLNTEAFF
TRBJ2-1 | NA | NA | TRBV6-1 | TGTGCCAGCACTCCTGGGGGGGGCCCGGGAACTGAGCAGTTCTTC | CASTPGGGPGTEQFF
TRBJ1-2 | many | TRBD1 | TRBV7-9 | TGTGCCAGCACCACCCCGACAGGGCCCTATGGCTACACCTTC | CASTTPTGPYGYTF
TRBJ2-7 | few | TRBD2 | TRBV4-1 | TGCGCCAGCAGCCAACCGACTAGCGGGGCCTACGAGCAGTACTTC | CASSQPTSGAYEQYF
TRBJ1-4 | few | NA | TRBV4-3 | TGCGCCAGCAGCCAAGATACCGGATTTAATGAAAAACTGTTTTTT | CASSQDTGFNEKLFF
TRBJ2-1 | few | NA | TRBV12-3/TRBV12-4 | TGTGCCAGCAGTTTTTCCCTTCAGGGCGGTGAGCAGTTCTTC | CASSFSLQGGEQFF
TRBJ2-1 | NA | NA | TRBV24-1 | TGTGCCACCAGTGGAGGGAGCTCCTACAATGAGCAGTTCTTC | CATSGGSSYNEQFF
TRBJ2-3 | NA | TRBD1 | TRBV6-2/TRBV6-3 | TGTGCCAGCAGTTACAGAGGCAGGGGGCAAGATACGCAGTATTTT | CASSYRGRGQDTQYF
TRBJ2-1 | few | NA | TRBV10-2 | TGCGCCAGCAGTGAGCTTGGTGGCGAGGGGCAGTTCTTC | CASSELGGEGQFF
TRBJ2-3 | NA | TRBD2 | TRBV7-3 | TGTGCCAGCAGCGATAGCGGGCCCACAGATACGCAGTATTTT | CASSDSGPTDTQYF
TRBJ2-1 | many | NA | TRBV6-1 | TGTGCCAGCAGTGAAGGGATTCCTTATGAGCAGTTCTTC | CASSEGIPYEQFF
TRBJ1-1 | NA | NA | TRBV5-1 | TGCGCCAGCAGCGTCGACACCGCGAACACTGAAGCTTTCTTT | CASSVDTANTEAFF
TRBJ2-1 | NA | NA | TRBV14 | TGTGCCAGCAGCCGTTACGGGAGCATGAGCTCCTACAATGAGCAGTTCTTC | CASSRYGSMSSYNEQFF
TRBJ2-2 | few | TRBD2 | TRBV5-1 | TGCGCCAGCAGCTTGGCCTCAACGACTAGCGGTGTCGGGGAGCTGTTTTTT | CASSLASTTSGVGELFF
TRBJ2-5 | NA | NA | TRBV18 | TGTGCCAGCTCACCACGATCACAGGGTGCGGAGACCCAGTACTTC | CASSPRSQGAETQYF
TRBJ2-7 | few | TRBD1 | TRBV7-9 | TGTGCCAGCATGAACAGGGGCTACTACGAGCAGTACTTC | CASMNRGYYEQYF
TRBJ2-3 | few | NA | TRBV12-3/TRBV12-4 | TGTGCCAGCAGGTCTACAGGGTTGGGCACAGATACGCAGTATTTT | CASRSTGLGTDTQYF
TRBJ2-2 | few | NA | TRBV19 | TGTGCCAGTAGTATACTAGCCCTGCTACCCGGGGAGCTGTTTTTT | CASSILALLPGELFF
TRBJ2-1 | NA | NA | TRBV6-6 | TGTGCCAGCAGTTACTCGACCAACAATGAGCAGTTCTTC | CASSYSTNNEQFF
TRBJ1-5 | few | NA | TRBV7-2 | TGTGCCAGCAGCTTCCAGGGACCCTTCAATCAGCCCCAGCATTTT | CASSFQGPFNQPQHF
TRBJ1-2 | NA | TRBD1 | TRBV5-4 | TGTGCCAGCAGCTTGGGTCAGGGGGCGCAGAGCAACTATGGCTACACCTTC | CASSLGQGAQSNYGYTF
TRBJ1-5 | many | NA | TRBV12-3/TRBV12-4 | TGTGCCAGCAGTTTCGAACAGGGCCGTCAGCCCCAGCATTTT | CASSFEQGRQPQHF
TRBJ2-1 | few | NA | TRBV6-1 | TGTGCCAGCAGGGCCCCGTTACTAGGAGGTGAGCAGTTCTTC | CASRAPLLGGEQFF
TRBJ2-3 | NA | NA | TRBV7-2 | TGTGCCAGCAGCTTAGACGGGGGCAGGCCAGATACGCAGTATTTT | CASSLDGGRPDTQYF
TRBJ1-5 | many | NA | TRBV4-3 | TGCGCCAGCAGCCAAGTGGCAAGTAATCAGCCCCAGCATTTT | CASSQVASNQPQHF
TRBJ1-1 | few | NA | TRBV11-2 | TGTGCCAGCAGCCCGAGCCCCTCACAGGGAGAAGCTTTCTTT | CASSPSPSQGEAFF
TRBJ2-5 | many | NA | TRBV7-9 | TGTGCCAGCAGCTTATTAGAGACCCAGTACTTC | CASSLLETQYF
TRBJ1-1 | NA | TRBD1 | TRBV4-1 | TGCGCCAGCAGACTAGGGACAGTCGGTCGTGGCACTGAAGCTTTCTTT | CASRLGTVGRGTEAFF
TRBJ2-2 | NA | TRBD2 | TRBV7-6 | TGTGCCAGCAGTCAAATCGGGGGGGCGAACACCGGGGAGCTGTTTTTT | CASSQIGGANTGELFF
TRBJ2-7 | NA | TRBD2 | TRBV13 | TGTGCCAGCAGCTTAGAAGCCAGGGAGGGCGAGCAGTACTTC | CASSLEAREGEQYF
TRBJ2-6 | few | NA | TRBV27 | TGTGCCCCCGGGGCAGGGGGGGCCAACGTCCTGACTTTC | CAPGAGGANVLTF
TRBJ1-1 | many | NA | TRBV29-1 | TGCAGCGTGGAGGGGCGGAACACTGAAGCTTTCTTT | CSVEGRNTEAFF
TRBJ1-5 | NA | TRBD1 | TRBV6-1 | TGTGCCTGCGCCCGGGACAGGGGGTATTATCAGCCCCAGCATTTT | CACARDRGYYQPQHF
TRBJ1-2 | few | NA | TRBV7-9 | TGTGCCAGCAGCTCCGCGGGACAACTTAACTATGGCTACACCTTC | CASSSAGQLNYGYTF
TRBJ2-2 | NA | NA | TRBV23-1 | TGCGCCAGCAGAACAGGGCCATACACCGGGGAGCTGTTTTTT | CASRTGPYTGELFF
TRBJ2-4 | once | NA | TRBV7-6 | TGTGCCAGCAGCTTAGGGGAGAACCTTGACAAAAACATTCAGTACTTC | CASSLGENLDKNIQYF
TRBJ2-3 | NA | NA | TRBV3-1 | TGTGCCAGCAGCCAAGATCGAGGGCCACTGGATGGTGAGCAGTATTTT | CASSQDRGPLDGEQYF
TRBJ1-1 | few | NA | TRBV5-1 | TGCGCCAGCAGCTTAGCACCGAAGGACGGTGAAGCTTTCTTT | CASSLAPKDGEAFF
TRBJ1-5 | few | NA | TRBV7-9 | TGTGCCAGCAGCTTAATGGGGGACAATCAGCCCCAGCATTTT | CASSLMGDNQPQHF
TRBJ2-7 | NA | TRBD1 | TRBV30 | TGTGCCAGCTACGACAGGGGGATTTCCTACGAGCAGTACTTC | CASYDRGISYEQYF
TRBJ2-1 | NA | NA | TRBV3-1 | TGTGCCAGCAGCCCCCCGCGTGGGGAAATAAATGAGCAGTTCTTC | CASSPPRGEINEQFF
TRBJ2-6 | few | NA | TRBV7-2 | TGTGCCAGCACCCGGAACTCTGGGGCCAACGTCCTGACTTTC | CASTRNSGANVLTF
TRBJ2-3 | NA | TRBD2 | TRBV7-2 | TGTGCCAGCAGCTTAGGACTAGCGGGGGGTGCAGATACGCAGTATTTT | CASSLGLAGGADTQYF
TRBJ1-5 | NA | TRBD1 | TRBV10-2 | TGCGCCAGCAGTTCGACAGGGGGCTTAGACCAGCCCCAGCATTTT | CASSSTGGLDQPQHF
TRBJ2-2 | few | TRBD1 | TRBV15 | TGTGCCACCAGCCCCGACGCGGGGACAGGGGGAACCGGGGAGCTGTTTTTT | CATSPDAGTGGTGELFF